Following are 23 T cell receptor beta chains from one sample sequenced in a study of blood T cell repertoires in COVID-19. Profiling relied on immunoSEQ multiplex PCR, and the TCRdb table lists in-frame clones only, not all of them. The sample holds a few hundred thousand clones, about 85% seen once. The sample was PBMCs or T cells enriched from blood (not recorded which). These receptors were collected from a woman in her 50s who had been exposed to COVID-19.

The chain uses TRBV20-1 and TRBJ1-1; D remains unclear. Germline lookup yields CDR1 DFQATT and CDR2 SNEGSKA (reference sequence). This CDR3 is 12 amino acids long. V shed 3 bases and J shed 7 bases, with 12 bases lying between them. The CDR3 loop is CSASALRDEAFF. The CDR3, as DNA: TGCAGTGCTAGTGCGCTACGGGATGAAGCTTTCTTT.

This clone was detected once. This chain connects TRBV6-5 to TRBJ1-1, with a weak D call TRBD1 (6 bases). Germline V gene data show CDR1 as MNHEY and CDR2 as SVGAGI. Trimming cost V 8 bases and J 4 bases, with 14 bases left between them. The CDR3 runs 13 residues. The CDR3 sequence is CASYMTGVTEAFF. The CDR3 DNA follows: TGTGCCAGCTATATGACAGGTGTCACTGAAGCTTTCTTT.

The sample holds a few counts of this clone. The rearrangement uses TRBV27 and TRBJ1-1; possibly TRBD1 for D (6 bases). The V end lost 5 bases, the J end lost 7 bases, and 17 bases lay between the germline ends. This CDR3 spans 14 amino acids. The germline V gene encodes CDR1 MNHEY and CDR2 SMNVEV (reference sequence). CDR3 in amino acids: CASSPLMDRFEAFF. The CDR3 DNA reads as TGTGCCAGCAGTCCGTTAATGGACAGATTTGAAGCTTTCTTT.

V usage is TRBV19 and J usage is TRBJ1-4, with a weak D call TRBD1 (5 bases). CDR1 and CDR2 from the germline V gene are LNHDA and SQIVND (reference sequence). V was shortened by 10 bases and J by 8 bases, with 14 bases between the two germline ends. The length of the CDR3 is 12 residues. CDR3 DNA sequence: TGTGCCATGGGGGGTCTGGAGGAAAAACTGTTTTTT. Residues: CAMGGLEEKLFF.

This chain joins TRBV12-5 and TRBJ2-3; 9 nucleotides agree with TRBD2. This CDR3 spans 16 amino acids. The J segment lost 6 bases and the V segment lost 8 bases, leaving 15 bases of the junction unmatched. Germline values: CDR1 LGHNT, CDR2 FRNRAP. CDR3 DNA sequence: TGTGCTAGTCAGGCGCGGGGGGGCTACTCGGCGGATACGCAGTATTTT. Its translation is CASQARGGYSADTQYF.

This clone has a single count. V gene TRBV12-3 or TRBV12-4 combines with J gene TRBJ2-1, with D perhaps TRBD2 (6 bases). The CDR3 totals 13 residues. Trimming pared 7 bases from V and 7 bases from J, leaving 14 bases between. The CDR3 spells CASIPGTGNEQFF. The CDR3 bases are TGTGCCAGCATCCCCGGGACTGGGAATGAGCAGTTCTTC.

J is TRBJ1-2 and V is TRBV5-1; D remains unclear. The V gene lost 0 bases and the J gene lost 5 bases, with 11 bases spanning the gap. The germline gives CDR1 SGHRS, CDR2 YFSETQ. The CDR3 has 14 amino acids. The CDR3 DNA follows: TGCGCCAGCAGCTTGGGACCAGGAAATTATGGCTACACCTTC. It codes for CASSLGPGNYGYTF.

The chain combines TRBV6-4 with TRBJ1-1; D gene unclear. The length of the CDR3 is 12 residues. The germline V gene has CDR1 MRHNA and CDR2 SNTAGT. V lost 0 bases and J 11 bases, leaving 10 bases between the germline ends. The DNA of the CDR3 is TGTGCCAGCAGTGACTCGAGAGGTACGGCTTTCTTT. This encodes CASSDSRGTAFF.

The V call is TRBV5-1, the J call TRBJ2-6; TRBD2 might be the D (6 bases). The CDR3 spans 16 residues. Trimming took off 4 bases at V and 2 bases at J, with 13 bases between the two ends. Germline CDR1 is SGHRS and CDR2 is YFSETQ. In DNA form, the CDR3 reads TGCGCCAGCAGCCGTGCGGGCGGGACTGGGGCCAACGTCCTGACTTTC. Protein sequence: CASSRAGGTGANVLTF.

This chain joins TRBV11-3 and TRBJ2-3; 11 nucleotides align to TRBD2. The J segment lost 6 bases and the V segment lost 0 bases, leaving 2 bases of the junction unmatched. The CDR3 has 15 amino acids. CDR1 is SGHNT and CDR2 is YENEEA in the germline V gene. The CDR3 protein is CASSLDGTSGDTQYF. The CDR3 DNA sequence: TGTGCCAGCAGCTTAGACGGGACTAGCGGTGATACGCAGTATTTT. Complete variable domain (other parts from reference TRBV11-3 and TRBJ2-3): EAGVVQSPRYKIIEKKQPVAFWCNPISGHNTLYWYLQNLGQGPELLIRYENEEAVDDSQLPKDRFSAERLKGVDSTLKIQPAELGDSAVYLCASSLDGTSGDTQYFGPGTRLTVL.

V is TRBV19 and J is TRBJ1-1, with TRBD1 as a possible D gene (6 bases). There are 14 residues in the CDR3. Trimming left V 5 bases short and J 4 bases short, with 14 bases between. From germline, CDR1 is LNHDA and CDR2 SQIVND (reference sequence). This chain's CDR3 is CASSPTTGLTEAFF. The CDR3 nucleotides read TGTGCCAGTAGTCCGACGACAGGACTCACTGAAGCTTTCTTT.

The chain links TRBV11-2 to TRBJ1-3; 9 bases line up with TRBD1. The V gene end was trimmed by 5 bases and the J gene end by 4 bases; junction bases not matched to a gene: 6. The CDR3 contains 15 residues. Germline values: CDR1 SGHAT, CDR2 FQNNGV. The CDR3 region is CASSPTGQGGNTIYF. In nucleotides, the CDR3 is TGTGCCAGCAGCCCAACGGGACAGGGAGGAAACACCATATATTTT.

The rearrangement uses TRBV6-5 and TRBJ2-5; D is uncertain. The V gene lost 5 bases and the J gene lost 0 bases, with 13 bases spanning the gap. Germline loops: CDR1 MNHEY, CDR2 SVGAGI. There are 15 residues in the CDR3. Written as DNA, the CDR3 is TGTGCCAGCAGTCCCTCGACAACTCACCAAGAGACCCAGTACTTC. This translates into CASSPSTTHQETQYF.

The chain is built from TRBV28 and TRBJ2-3, with D possibly matching TRBD1 (6 bases). Between the trimmed V and J ends, which lost 6 bases and 3 bases, there was a span of 19 bases. CDR1 and CDR2 (germline): MDHEN, SYDVKM. The CDR3 is 16 amino acids. Here the CDR3 reads CASSPRGLAGTDTQYF. CDR3 in DNA: TGTGCCAGCAGCCCCAGGGGTCTCGCTGGGACAGATACGCAGTATTTT.

The chain uses TRBV15 and TRBJ1-2; D remains ambiguous. The length of the CDR3 is 15 residues. CDR1 is LNHNV, CDR2 YYDKDF, per germline (reference sequence). With 0 bases removed from V and 2 bases from J, the gap between germline ends came to 10 bases. DNA of the CDR3: TGTGCCACCAGCAGAGAAATGGGCGGGAACTATGGCTACACCTTC. It encodes CATSREMGGNYGYTF.

The CDR3 coding sequence is TGTGCCTCCGGAGGACAGCGACTCTATGGCTACACCTTC. Translation: CASGGQRLYGYTF. J is TRBJ1-2 and V is TRBV10-3, with D maybe TRBD1 (6 bases). Trimming removed 11 bases from V and 4 bases from J, with 17 bases in between. CDR1 and CDR2 from the germline V gene are ENHRY and SYGVKD. The CDR3 spans 13 residues.

The rearrangement links TRBV5-1 to TRBJ1-4; 9 positions agree with TRBD1. The CDR3 has 18 amino acids. The V segment lost 3 bases and the J segment 0 bases; nucleotides outside the gene matches: 9. CDR1 is SGHRS and CDR2 is YFSETQ in the germline V gene. The chain's CDR3 is CASSSGTGTVATNEKLFF. CDR3 nucleotides: TGCGCCAGCAGCTCCGGGACAGGGACGGTTGCAACTAATGAAAAACTGTTTTTT.

The chain recombines TRBV11-3 with TRBJ2-1; TRBD1 is a possible D gene (6 bases). Trimming took 5 bases from V and 7 from J, leaving 15 bases between them. Looked up from germline, CDR1 is SGHNT and CDR2 is YENEEA. The CDR3 is made up of 14 amino acids. CDR3 sequence (DNA): TGTGCCAGCAGCCCCGGACAGACAGAGAATGAGCAGTTCTTC. It yields the protein CASSPGQTENEQFF.

In this sample, this clone turned up once. The rearrangement uses TRBV4-3 and TRBJ1-2, with D tentatively TRBD1 (6 bases). The V gene lost 0 bases and the J gene lost 8 bases, with 16 bases spanning the gap. The germline CDR1 and CDR2 sequences are LGHNA and YSLEER. The CDR3 spans 15 residues. DNA for the CDR3: TGCGCCAGCAGCCAAGAAATAGGGGGTAGTTACGGCTACACCTTC. Its protein is CASSQEIGGSYGYTF.

The gene calls are TRBV18 and TRBJ2-7, with 7 bases aligning to TRBD1. The germline CDR1 and CDR2 sequences are KGHSH and LQKENI. CDR3 length equals 15 residues. V was pared by 6 bases and J by 0 bases, with 8 bases of the junction left unmatched. The DNA for the CDR3 is TGTGCCAGCTCGCCCCGACAGGGATCCTCCTACGAGCAGTACTTC. This encodes CASSPRQGSSYEQYF.

As concerns this clone: Distinct nucleotide sequences in the sample also encode this CDR3. The chain couples TRBV9 to TRBJ1-2; 7 nucleotides line up with TRBD1. Germline V gene sequence: CDR1 SGDLS, CDR2 YYNGEE. The CDR3 is 13 amino acids. J lost 6 bases, V lost 3 bases, and 5 bases had no gene match. DNA for the CDR3: TGTGCCAGCAGCGCCCGACAGGGCAATGGCTACACCTTC. It is translated as CASSARQGNGYTF. Filled out from reference TRBV9 and TRBJ1-2, the complete variable domain reads DSGVTQTPKHLITATGQRVTLRCSPRSGDLSVYWYQQSLDQGLQFLIQYYNGEERAKGNILERFSAQQFPDLHSELNLSSLELGDSALYFCASSARQGNGYTFGSGTRLTVV.

This clone was observed a single time. This chain uses TRBV11-2 with TRBJ2-7; D is ambiguous. The ends were cut back, 0 bases at V and 3 bases at J, with 12 bases in the middle. The CDR3 runs to 15 residues. CDR1 and CDR2 from the germline V gene are SGHAT and FQNNGV. The CDR3 reads CASSLDATLLYEQYF. As DNA, the CDR3 is TGTGCCAGCAGCTTAGACGCGACACTCCTCTACGAGCAGTACTTC. The entire variable domain, with the rest obtained from reference TRBV11-2 and TRBJ2-7, is as follows: EAGVAQSPRYKIIEKRQSVAFWCNPISGHATLYWYQQILGQGPKLLIQFQNNGVVDDSQLPKDRFSAERLKGVDSTLKIQPAKLEDSAVYLCASSLDATLLYEQYFGPGTRLTVT.

The sample holds one count of this clone. The CDR3 loop is CASGQAALGTDTQYF. The DNA for the CDR3 is TGTGCTAGTGGCCAAGCCGCCCTGGGCACAGATACGCAGTATTTT. This chain connects TRBV12-5 to TRBJ2-3, with unresolved D. The CDR3 is made up of 15 amino acids. The germline gives CDR1 LGHNT, CDR2 FRNRAP. Trimming stripped 6 bases from V and 1 base from J, with 14 bases between.